This TCR beta chain was recovered during a study of cytomegalovirus exposure and HLA in healthy donors. This clone has a handful of counts. With 60 Vbeta and 13 Jbeta primers, the PCR was carried out. The table came from immunoSEQ multiplex PCR; TCRdb's copy has only in-frame clones and leaves some out. The sample holds over 100,000 clones, almost 80% seen once. The specimen sequenced was PBMCs. The source of this sequence is a female donor in good health and CMV-seronegative.

CDR3 in amino acids: CASRLETSGRWSYEQYF. DNA of the CDR3: TGTGCAAGTCGCTTAGAGACTAGCGGGAGGTGGTCCTACGAGCAGTACTTC. This chain connects TRBV12-2 to TRBJ2-7; the table's D call, TRBD2, was not checked against the DNA. TRBV12-2 is marked as a pseudogene. CDR3 length: 17 residues.